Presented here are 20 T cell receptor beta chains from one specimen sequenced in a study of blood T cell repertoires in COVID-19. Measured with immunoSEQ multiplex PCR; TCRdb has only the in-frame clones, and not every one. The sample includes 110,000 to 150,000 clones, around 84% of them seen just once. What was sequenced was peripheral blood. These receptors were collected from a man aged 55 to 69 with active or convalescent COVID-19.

The CDR3 protein is CASSDRDRLYGYTF. The CDR3 DNA reads as TGTGCCAGCAGTGACCGGGACAGGCTTTATGGCTACACCTTC. The chain employs TRBV6-1 and TRBJ1-2; 8 bases line up with TRBD1. J lost 5 bases, V lost 3 bases, and 5 bases had no gene match. Germline assignment: CDR1 MNHNS and CDR2 SASEGT. The CDR3 extends over 14 amino acids.

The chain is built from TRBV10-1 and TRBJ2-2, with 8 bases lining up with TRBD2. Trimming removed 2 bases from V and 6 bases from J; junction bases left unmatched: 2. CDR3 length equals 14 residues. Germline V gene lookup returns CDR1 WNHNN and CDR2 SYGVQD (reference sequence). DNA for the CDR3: TGCGCCAGCAGTGAGAGCGGGGGTTCCGGGGAGCTGTTTTTT. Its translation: CASSESGGSGELFF.

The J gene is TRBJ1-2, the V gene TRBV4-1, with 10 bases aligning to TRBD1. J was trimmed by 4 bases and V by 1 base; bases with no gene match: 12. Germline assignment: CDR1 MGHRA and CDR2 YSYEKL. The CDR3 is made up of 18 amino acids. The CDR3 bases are TGCGCCAGCAGCCAAGGAGGACAGGGGGACGTTACAAGCTATGGCTACACCTTC. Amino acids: CASSQGGQGDVTSYGYTF.

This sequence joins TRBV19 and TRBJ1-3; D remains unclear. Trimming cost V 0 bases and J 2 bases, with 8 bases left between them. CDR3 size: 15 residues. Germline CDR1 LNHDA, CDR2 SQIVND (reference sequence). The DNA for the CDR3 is TGTGCCAGTAGTATAGAAGCAAAGACTGGAAACACCATATATTTT. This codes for CASSIEAKTGNTIYF.

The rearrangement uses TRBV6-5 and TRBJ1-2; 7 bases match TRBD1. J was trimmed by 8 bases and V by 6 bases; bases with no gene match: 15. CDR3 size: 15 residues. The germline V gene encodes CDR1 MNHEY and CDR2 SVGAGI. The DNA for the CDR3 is TGTGCCAGCAGCCTCGACAGGGCGTTAGTAAAGGGCTACACCTTC. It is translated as CASSLDRALVKGYTF.

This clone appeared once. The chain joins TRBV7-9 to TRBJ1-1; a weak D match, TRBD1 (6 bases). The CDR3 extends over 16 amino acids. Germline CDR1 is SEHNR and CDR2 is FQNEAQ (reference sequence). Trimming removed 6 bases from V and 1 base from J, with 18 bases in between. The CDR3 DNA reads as TGTGCCAGCAGGTTAAGCCCGCAGGGGAAGAACACTGAAGCTTTCTTT. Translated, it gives CASRLSPQGKNTEAFF.

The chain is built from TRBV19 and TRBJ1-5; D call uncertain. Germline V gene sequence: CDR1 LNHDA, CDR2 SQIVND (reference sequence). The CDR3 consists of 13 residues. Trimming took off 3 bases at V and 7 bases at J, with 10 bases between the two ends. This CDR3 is CASSILEGQPQHF. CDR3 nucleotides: TGTGCCAGTAGTATCCTAGAGGGACAGCCCCAGCATTTT.

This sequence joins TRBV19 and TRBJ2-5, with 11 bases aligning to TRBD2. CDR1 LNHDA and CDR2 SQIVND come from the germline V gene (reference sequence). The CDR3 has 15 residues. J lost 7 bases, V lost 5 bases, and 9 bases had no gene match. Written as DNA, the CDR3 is TGTGCCAGTAGTTCCTCTAGCGGGGGGCTCGGGACCCAGTACTTC. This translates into CASSSSSGGLGTQYF.

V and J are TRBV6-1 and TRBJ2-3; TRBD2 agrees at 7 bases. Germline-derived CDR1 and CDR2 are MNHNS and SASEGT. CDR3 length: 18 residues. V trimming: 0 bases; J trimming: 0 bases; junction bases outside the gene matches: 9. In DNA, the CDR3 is TGTGCCAGCAGTGAAGCGGGGGGAGGGGCCCCTAGCACAGATACGCAGTATTTT. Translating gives CASSEAGGGAPSTDTQYF.

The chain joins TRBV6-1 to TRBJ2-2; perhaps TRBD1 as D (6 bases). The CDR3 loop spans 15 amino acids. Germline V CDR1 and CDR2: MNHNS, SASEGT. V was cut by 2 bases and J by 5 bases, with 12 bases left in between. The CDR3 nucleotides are TGTGCCAGCAGTGAAATCGCAGGGGATACCGGGGAGCTGTTTTTT. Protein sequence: CASSEIAGDTGELFF.

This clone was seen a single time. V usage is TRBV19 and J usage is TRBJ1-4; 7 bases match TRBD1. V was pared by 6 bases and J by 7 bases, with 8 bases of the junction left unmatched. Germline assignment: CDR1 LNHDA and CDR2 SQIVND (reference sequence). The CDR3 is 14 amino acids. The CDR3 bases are TGTGCCAGTAGCCCCCACCGACAGGGTGAAAAACTGTTTTTT. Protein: CASSPHRQGEKLFF.

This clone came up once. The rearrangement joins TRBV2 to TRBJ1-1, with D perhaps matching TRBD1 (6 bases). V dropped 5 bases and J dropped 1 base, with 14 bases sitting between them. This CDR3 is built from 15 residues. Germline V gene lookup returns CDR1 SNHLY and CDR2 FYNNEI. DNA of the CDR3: TGTGCCAGCAGTTGGGGGCCCGGGGCGAACACTGAAGCTTTCTTT. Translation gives CASSWGPGANTEAFF.

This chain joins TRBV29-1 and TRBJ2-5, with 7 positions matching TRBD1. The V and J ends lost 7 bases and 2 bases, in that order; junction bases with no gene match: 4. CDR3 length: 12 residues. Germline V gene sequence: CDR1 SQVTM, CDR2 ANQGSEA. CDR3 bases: TGCAGCGAAGGGACAGAGCAAGAGACCCAGTACTTC. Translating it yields CSEGTEQETQYF.

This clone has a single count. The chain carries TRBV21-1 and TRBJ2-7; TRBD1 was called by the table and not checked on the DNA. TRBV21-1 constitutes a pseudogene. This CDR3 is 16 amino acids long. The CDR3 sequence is CASIRQALPEEYEQYV. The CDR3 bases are TGTGCCAGCATCCGGCAGGCACTCCCCGAAGAATACGAGCAGTACGTC.

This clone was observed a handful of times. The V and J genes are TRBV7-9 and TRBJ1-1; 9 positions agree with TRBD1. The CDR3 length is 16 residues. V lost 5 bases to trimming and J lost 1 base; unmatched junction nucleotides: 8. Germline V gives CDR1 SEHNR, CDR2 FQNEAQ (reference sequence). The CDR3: CASSRSPTGGNTEAFF. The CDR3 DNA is TGTGCCAGCAGCAGAAGCCCGACAGGGGGGAACACTGAAGCTTTCTTT.

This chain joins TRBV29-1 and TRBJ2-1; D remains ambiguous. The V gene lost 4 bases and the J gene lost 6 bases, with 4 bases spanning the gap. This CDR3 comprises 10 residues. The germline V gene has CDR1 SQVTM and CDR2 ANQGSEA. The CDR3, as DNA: TGCAGCGTTGTCCGCAATGAGCAGTTCTTC. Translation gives CSVVRNEQFF.

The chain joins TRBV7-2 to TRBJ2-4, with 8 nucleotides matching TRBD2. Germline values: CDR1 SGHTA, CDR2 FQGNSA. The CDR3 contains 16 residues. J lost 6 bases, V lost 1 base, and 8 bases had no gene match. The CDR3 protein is CASSLDPGTSTNIQYF. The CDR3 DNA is TGTGCCAGCAGCTTAGATCCCGGGACTAGTACAAACATTCAGTACTTC.

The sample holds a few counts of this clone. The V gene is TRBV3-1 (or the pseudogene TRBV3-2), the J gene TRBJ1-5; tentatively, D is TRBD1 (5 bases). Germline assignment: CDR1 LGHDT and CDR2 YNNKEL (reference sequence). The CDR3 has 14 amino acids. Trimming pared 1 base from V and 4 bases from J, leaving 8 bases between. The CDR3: CASSQAGNNQPQHF. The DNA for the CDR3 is TGTGCCAGCAGCCAAGCAGGGAATAATCAGCCCCAGCATTTT.

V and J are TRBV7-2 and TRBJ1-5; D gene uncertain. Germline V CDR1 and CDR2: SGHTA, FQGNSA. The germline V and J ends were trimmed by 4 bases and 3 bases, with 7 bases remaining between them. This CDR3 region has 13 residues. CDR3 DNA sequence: TGTGCCAGCAGCTCCCGGGACAATCAGCCCCAGCATTTT. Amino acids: CASSSRDNQPQHF. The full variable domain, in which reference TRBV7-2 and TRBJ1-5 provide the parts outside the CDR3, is GAGVSQSPSNKVTEKGKDVELRCDPISGHTALYWYRQSLGQGLEFLIYFQGNSAPDKSGLPSDRFSAERTGGSVSTLTIQRTQQEDSAVYLCASSSRDNQPQHFGDGTRLSIL.

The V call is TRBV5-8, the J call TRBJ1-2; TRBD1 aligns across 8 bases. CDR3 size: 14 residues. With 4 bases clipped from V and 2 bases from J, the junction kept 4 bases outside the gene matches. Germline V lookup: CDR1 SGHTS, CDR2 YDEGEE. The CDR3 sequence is CASSRQGPNYGYTF. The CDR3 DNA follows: TGTGCCAGCAGCCGACAGGGGCCGAACTATGGCTACACCTTC.